Included here is one T cell receptor (beta chain) sequence, with context. Its antigen is not identified. Authors' processing steps: It was from CDR3 differences across clinicopathological groups that a distant-metastasis classifier for papillary thyroid cancer was built. Through MiXCR, TCRdb re-clonotyped the PCR reads. Clone size and V and J calls follow TCRdb, not the original study. The table records about 35,000 clones, around 20% of them present only once. These data are taken from a study of metastatic and nonmetastatic thyroid tumors. Overall study context: The comparison covered peripheral blood and tumor or nodule tissue in malignant and benign thyroid patients. Study observations and caveats: It was reportedly found that TCR beta diversity was significantly higher in malignant thyroid tumors than in benign nodules, a difference seen in both blood and tumor samples.

Per germline, CDR1 MNHNS and CDR2 SASEGT. Trimming cost V 5 bases and J 10 bases, with 24 bases left between them. The CDR3 contains 15 residues. No treatment of any kind had been given to any patient before thyroid surgery. The sequence derives from a female donor with papillary thyroid cancer or a benign thyroid nodule (not recorded which). Some clones in this sample may be carry-over from other donors' samples. Input material: blood. The rearrangement joins TRBV6-1 to TRBJ2-7; D remains unclear. The CDR3 DNA is TGTGCCAGCAGTCCCCGAGTGTGGGGATCCTACTATCAGTACTTC. Its translation: CASSPRVWGSYYQYF.